This T cell receptor beta chain derives from a study of human T cells and chemical hapten exposure. CDR3 length equals 15 residues. V trimming: 6 bases; J trimming: 3 bases; junction bases outside the gene matches: 10. The time point is: patch test 1, 2 weeks after DPC sensitization. Treatment: therapeutic diphenylcyclopropenone sensitization with weekly scalp DPC. Patients had alopecia, were aged 18 to 70, and were not pregnant. Using its own MiXCR run on the RACE reads, TCRdb lists one record per CDR3 protein. The data hold some 180,000 distinct CDR3 sequences, with around 22% observed a single time.

Sequencing used whole blood, obtained in connection with sensitization to the hapten diphenylcyclopropenone (DPC). The chain has TRBV12-3 or TRBV12-4 and TRBJ2-7; 8 positions match TRBD2. The sequence came from a woman aged 45-60 years with alopecia areata. Some clones in this sample may be carry-over from other donors' samples. The DNA of the CDR3 is TGTGCCAGCAGCGGCGGGGGGCGGCGCCTCTACGAGCAGTACTTC. Its protein is CASSGGGRRLYEQYF.